The rows below give T cell receptor beta chains drawn from one sample of a study of somatic mutations in cytotoxic T cells in rheumatoid arthritis. Produced via immunoSEQ multiplex PCR; TCRdb's table is partial and in-frame only. The sample records approximately 15,000 clones, around four fifths being singletons. The sample consisted of CD8+ T cells sorted from blood. The receptors were gathered from an adult with rheumatoid arthritis. Both conserved end residues are part of each CDR3. D genes are given only for firm matches. Clone sizes are given selectively: once, few, many, or a class where the clone is expanded.

TRBV6-5	TRBJ1-1	few	.	TGTGCCAGCAGTACTTTTCCACAGGGAAACACTGAAGCTTTCTTT	CASSTFPQGNTEAFF
TRBV7-2	TRBJ1-4	.	.	TGTGCCAGCAGCTCAAGTGCGGTGGAAAAACTGTTTTTT	CASSSSAVEKLFF
TRBV7-6	TRBJ1-3	.	.	TGTGCCAGCAGCGGCCCGACAGATGGAAACACCATATATTTT	CASSGPTDGNTIYF
TRBV2	TRBJ1-2	.	.	TGTGCCAGCACCCTCGAGGACTATGGCTACACCTTC	CASTLEDYGYTF
TRBV5-4	TRBJ2-2	once	TRBD2	TGTGCCAGCAGCCGCCGGGGACTAGCCAACACCGGGGAGCTGTTTTTT	CASSRRGLANTGELFF
TRBV23-1	TRBJ2-5	.	TRBD1	TGCGCCAGCAGTCAACCGACGGACGGACAGGCGGAGGAGACCCAGTACTTC	CASSQPTDGQAEETQYF
TRBV5-1	TRBJ2-7	once	TRBD1	TGCGCCAGCAGCTTGTGGGGACAGCCCTACGAGCAGTACTTC	CASSLWGQPYEQYF
TRBV6-6	TRBJ1-1	once	.	TGTGCCAGCAGTTACTCGGCCGGCAGGGGTACTGAAGCTTTCTTT	CASSYSAGRGTEAFF
TRBV5-8	TRBJ2-3	.	.	TGTGCCAGCAGCCCCGTCGGACCGGCGGATACGCAGTATTTT	CASSPVGPADTQYF
TRBV4-1	TRBJ1-5	.	.	TGCGCCAGCAGCCGCATGATCGGGCAGCCCCAGCATTTT	CASSRMIGQPQHF
TRBV19	TRBJ1-6	.	.	TGTGCCAGTAGCTCTTGGGGAAACTCACCCCTCCACTTT	CASSSWGNSPLHF
TRBV4-1	TRBJ2-2	few	TRBD2	TGCGCCAGCAGCCTTAGCGGGGGTGCGAACACCGGGGAGCTGTTTTTT	CASSLSGGANTGELFF
TRBV6-5	TRBJ1-1	.	TRBD1	TGTGCCAGCAGCGCAGGGACAGGGGGTTTCACTGAAGCTTTCTTT	CASSAGTGGFTEAFF